The clone carrying this TCR beta chain was seen a handful of times. The antigen is not known. This sample was taken from a study of T-cell memory formation after mild COVID-19. Study background: Clusters were largely donor specific. Study-level results: CD4+ contracting clones were mainly CM and EM; CD8+ ones, EMRA.

Germline CDR1 SEHNR, CDR2 FQNEAQ (reference sequence). V lost 2 bases and J lost 2, with 12 bases in between. The length of the CDR3 is 15 residues. MiXCR, applied by TCRdb to the 5' RACE reads, yields one record per CDR3 protein. Of 400,000 to 500,000 distinct CDR3 sequences listed, 15% to 25% are singletons. The clonotype comes from an adult woman who had mild COVID-19 (a few samples of this study predate the infection). Cell type and time point are not known. The chain is built from TRBV7-9 and TRBJ2-5; D not certain. Sequencing was done on a sample of PBMCs or a T cell subset sorted from them (not recorded which). The CDR3: CASSLPSGFQETQYF. CDR3 in DNA: TGTGCCAGCAGCTTACCCTCAGGCTTTCAAGAGACCCAGTACTTC.